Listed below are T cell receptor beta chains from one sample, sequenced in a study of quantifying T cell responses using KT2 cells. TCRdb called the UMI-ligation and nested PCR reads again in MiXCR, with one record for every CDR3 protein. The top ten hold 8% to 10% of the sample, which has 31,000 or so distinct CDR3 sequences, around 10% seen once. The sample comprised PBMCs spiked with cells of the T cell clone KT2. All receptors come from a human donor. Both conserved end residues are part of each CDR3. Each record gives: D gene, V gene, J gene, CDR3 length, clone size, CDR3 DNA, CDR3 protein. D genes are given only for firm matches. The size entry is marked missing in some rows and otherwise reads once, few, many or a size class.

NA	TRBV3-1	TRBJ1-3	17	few	TGTGCCAGCAGCCCGAATCGGGTGCGGGCCTCTGGAAACACCATATATTTT	CASSPNRVRASGNTIYF
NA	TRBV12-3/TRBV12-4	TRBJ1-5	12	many	TGTGCCAGCAGCCTCCAGGGGCAGCCCCAGCATTTT	CASSLQGQPQHF
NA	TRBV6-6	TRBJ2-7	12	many	TGTGCCAGCAGTTACGGGGCCTTCGAGCAGTACTTC	CASSYGAFEQYF
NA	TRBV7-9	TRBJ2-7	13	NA	TGTGCCAGCAGCTCCCTAGAGGGGGTCGAGCAGTACTTC	CASSSLEGVEQYF
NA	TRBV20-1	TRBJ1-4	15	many	TGCAGTGCTCCTTCTCAGCAAACAACTAATGAAAAACTGTTTTTT	CSAPSQQTTNEKLFF
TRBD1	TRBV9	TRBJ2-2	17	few	TGTGCCAGCAGCGTAGGGCAGGGGGCGCGATCGTCCGGGGAGCTGTTTTTT	CASSVGQGARSSGELFF
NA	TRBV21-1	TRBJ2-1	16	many	TGTGCCAGCAGCAAACCCAGCGGGGGTAGCCACAATGAGCAGTTCTTC	CASSKPSGGSHNEQFF
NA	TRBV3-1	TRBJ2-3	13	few	TGTGCCAGCAGCCAAAGCGCGCCAGATACGCAGTATTTT	CASSQSAPDTQYF
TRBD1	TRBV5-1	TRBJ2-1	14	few	TGCGCCAGCAGCATGGGACAGGGGATGGGTGAGCAGTTCTTC	CASSMGQGMGEQFF
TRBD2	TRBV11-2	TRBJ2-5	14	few	TGTGCCAGCAGCTTATACCAGCGGGGAGAGACCCAGTACTTC	CASSLYQRGETQYF
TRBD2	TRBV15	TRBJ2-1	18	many	TGTGCCACCAGCTCTGGACTAGCGGGACCCCTGTCCTACAATGAGCAGTTCTTC	CATSSGLAGPLSYNEQFF
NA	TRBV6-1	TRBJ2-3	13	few	TGTGCCAGCAGTGAAGCGAGGACAGATACGCAGTATTTT	CASSEARTDTQYF
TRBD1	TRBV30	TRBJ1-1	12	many	TGTGCCGGCCGACAGGGGAACACTGAAGCTTTCTTT	CAGRQGNTEAFF
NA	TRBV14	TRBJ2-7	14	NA	TGTGCCAGCAGCCCCCGGGGCAGACACTACGAGCAGTACTTC	CASSPRGRHYEQYF
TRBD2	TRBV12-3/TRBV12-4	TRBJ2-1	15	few	TGTGCCAGCAGTTTGAGCCTAGCGGGAGAGACTGAGCAGTTCTTC	CASSLSLAGETEQFF
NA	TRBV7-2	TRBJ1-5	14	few	TGTGCCAGCAGCTTAGACAGGAGAAATCAGCCCCAGCATTTT	CASSLDRRNQPQHF
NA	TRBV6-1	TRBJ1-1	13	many	TGTGCCAGCGGTCCGTGGCGTAACACTGAAGCTTTCTTT	CASGPWRNTEAFF